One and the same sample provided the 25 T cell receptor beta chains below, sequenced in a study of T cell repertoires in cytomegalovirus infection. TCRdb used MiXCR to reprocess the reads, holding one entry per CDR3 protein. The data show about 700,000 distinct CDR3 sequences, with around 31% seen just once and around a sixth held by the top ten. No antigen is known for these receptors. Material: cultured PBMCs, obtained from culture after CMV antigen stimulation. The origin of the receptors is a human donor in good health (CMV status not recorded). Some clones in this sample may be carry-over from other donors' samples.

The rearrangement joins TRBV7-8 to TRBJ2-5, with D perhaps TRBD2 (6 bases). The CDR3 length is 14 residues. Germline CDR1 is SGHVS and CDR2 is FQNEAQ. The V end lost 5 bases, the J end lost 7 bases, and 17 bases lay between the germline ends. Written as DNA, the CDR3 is TGTGCCAGCAGCCGGCCGGGACTCGAAGGGACCCAGTACTTC. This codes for CASSRPGLEGTQYF.

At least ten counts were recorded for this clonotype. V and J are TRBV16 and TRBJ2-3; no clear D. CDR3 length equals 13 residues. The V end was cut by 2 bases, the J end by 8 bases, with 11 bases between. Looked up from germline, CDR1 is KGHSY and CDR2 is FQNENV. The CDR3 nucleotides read TGTGCCAGCAGCCAAGGAATGCCGGGTACGCAGTATTTT. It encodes CASSQGMPGTQYF.

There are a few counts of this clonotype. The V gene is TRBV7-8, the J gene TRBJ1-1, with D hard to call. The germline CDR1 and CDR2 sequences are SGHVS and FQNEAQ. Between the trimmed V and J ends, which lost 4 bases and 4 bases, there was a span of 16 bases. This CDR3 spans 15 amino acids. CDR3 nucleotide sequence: TGTGCCAGCAGCTCACGAAACCCCGCCGGCACTGAAGCTTTCTTT. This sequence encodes CASSSRNPAGTEAFF.

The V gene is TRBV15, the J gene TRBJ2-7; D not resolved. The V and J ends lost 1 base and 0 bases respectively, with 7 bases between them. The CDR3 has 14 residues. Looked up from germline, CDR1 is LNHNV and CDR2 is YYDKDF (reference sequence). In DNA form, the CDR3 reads TGTGCCACCAGCAGAGTCGGTAACTCCTACGAGCAGTACTTC. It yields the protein CATSRVGNSYEQYF.

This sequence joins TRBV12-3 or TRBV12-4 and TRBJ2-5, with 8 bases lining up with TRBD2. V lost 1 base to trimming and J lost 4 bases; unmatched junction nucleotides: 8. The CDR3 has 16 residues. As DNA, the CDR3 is TGTGCCAGCAGTTTAGGGCCAGCGGGAGCGGGAGAGACCCAGTACTTC. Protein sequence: CASSLGPAGAGETQYF.

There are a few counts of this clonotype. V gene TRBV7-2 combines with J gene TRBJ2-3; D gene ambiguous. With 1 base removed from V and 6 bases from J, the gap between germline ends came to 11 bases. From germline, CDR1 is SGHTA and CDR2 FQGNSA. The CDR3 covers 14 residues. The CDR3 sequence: CASSLDHMLDTQYF. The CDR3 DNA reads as TGTGCCAGCAGCTTAGACCACATGTTGGATACGCAGTATTTT.

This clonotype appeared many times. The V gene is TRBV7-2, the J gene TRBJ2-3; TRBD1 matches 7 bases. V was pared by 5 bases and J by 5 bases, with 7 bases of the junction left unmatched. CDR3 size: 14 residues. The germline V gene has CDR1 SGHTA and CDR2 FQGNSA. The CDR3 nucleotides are TGTGCCAGCAGCCTGACAGGGTGGCGAGATACGCAGTATTTT. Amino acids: CASSLTGWRDTQYF.

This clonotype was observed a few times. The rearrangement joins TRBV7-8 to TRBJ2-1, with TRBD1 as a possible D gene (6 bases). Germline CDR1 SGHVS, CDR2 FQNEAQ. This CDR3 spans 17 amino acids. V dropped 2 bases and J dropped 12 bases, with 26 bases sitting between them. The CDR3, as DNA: TGTGCCAGCAGCTTACTTGGGGGCCGGGGACGGCGATCCGGGCAGTTCTTC. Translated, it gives CASSLLGGRGRRSGQFF. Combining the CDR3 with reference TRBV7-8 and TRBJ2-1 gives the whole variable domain GAGVSQSPRYKVAKRGQDVALRCDPISGHVSLFWYQQALGQGPEFLTYFQNEAQLDKSGLPSDRFFAERPEGSVSTLKIQRTQQEDSAVYLCASSLLGGRGRRSGQFFGPGTRLTVL.

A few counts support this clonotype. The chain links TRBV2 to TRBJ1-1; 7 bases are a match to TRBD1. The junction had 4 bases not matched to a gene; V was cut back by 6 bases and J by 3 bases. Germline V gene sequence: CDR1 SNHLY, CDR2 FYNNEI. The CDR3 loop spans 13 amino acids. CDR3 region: CASRGQADTEAFF. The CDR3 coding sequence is TGTGCCAGCAGAGGACAGGCGGACACTGAAGCTTTCTTT.

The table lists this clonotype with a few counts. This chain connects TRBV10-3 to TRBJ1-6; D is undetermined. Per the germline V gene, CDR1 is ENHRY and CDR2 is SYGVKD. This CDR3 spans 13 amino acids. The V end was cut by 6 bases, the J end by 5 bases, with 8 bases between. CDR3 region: CAIRETNNSPLHF. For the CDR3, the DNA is TGTGCCATCAGAGAAACGAATAATTCACCCCTCCACTTT.

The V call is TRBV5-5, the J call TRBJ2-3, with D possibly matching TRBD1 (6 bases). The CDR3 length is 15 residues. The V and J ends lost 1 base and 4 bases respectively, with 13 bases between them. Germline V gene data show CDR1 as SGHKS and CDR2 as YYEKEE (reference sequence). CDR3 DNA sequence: TGTGCCAGCAGCTTGAACCTCAGGGGAGCAGATACGCAGTATTTT. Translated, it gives CASSLNLRGADTQYF.

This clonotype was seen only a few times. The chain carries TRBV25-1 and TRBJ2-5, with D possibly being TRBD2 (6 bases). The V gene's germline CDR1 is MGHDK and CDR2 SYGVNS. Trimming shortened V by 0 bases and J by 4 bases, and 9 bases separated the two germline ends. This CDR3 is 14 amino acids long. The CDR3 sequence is CASSEYGGVETQYF. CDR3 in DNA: TGTGCCAGCAGTGAATATGGAGGGGTAGAGACCCAGTACTTC.

The CDR3 loop reads CASSRAGESTDTQYF. The DNA for the CDR3 is TGTGCCAGCAGCCGAGCGGGGGAGAGCACAGATACGCAGTATTTT. The chain is built from TRBV4-2 and TRBJ2-3; TRBD2 matches at 8 bases. V shed 4 bases, J shed 0 bases, and the junction held 3 bases outside the gene matches. CDR3 length: 15 residues. Germline CDR1 LGHNA, CDR2 YNFKEQ.

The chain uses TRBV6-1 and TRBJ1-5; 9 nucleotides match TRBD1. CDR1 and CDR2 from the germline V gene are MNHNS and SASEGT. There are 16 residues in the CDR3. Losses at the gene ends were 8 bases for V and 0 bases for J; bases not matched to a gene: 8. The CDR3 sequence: CASARDREYSNQPQHF. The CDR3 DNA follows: TGTGCCAGCGCCCGGGACAGGGAATATAGCAATCAGCCCCAGCATTTT.

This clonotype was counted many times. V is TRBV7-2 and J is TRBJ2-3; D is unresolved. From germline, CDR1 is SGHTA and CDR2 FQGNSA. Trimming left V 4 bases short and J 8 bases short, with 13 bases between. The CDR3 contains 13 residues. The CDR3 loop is CASSSPARVTQYF. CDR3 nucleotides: TGTGCCAGCAGCTCCCCCGCACGGGTTACGCAGTATTTT.

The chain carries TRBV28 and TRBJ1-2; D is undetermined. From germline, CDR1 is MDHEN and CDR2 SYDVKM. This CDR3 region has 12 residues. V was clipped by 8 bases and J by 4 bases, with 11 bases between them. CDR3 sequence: CASHGRLYGYTF. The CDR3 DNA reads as TGTGCCAGCCACGGGAGGCTCTATGGCTACACCTTC.

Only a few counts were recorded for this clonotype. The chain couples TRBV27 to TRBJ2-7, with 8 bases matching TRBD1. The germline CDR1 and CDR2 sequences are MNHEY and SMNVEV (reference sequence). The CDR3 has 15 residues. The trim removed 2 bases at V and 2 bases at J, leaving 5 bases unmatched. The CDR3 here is CASSLDGTGTYEQYF. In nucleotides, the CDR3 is TGTGCCAGCAGTTTAGATGGGACAGGTACCTACGAGCAGTACTTC.

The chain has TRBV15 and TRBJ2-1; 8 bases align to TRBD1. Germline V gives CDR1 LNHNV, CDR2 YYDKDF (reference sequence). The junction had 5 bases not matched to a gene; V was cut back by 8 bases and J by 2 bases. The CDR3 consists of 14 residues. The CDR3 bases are TGTGCCACCCTGGGACAGGATCCCTACAATGAGCAGTTCTTC. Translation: CATLGQDPYNEQFF.

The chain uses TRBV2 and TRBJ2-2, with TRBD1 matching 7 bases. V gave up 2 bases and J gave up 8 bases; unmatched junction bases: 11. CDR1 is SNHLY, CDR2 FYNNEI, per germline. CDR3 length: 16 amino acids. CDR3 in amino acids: CASSEYGTALRGELFF. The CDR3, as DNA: TGTGCCAGCAGTGAATATGGGACAGCCCTGAGGGGGGAGCTGTTTTTT.

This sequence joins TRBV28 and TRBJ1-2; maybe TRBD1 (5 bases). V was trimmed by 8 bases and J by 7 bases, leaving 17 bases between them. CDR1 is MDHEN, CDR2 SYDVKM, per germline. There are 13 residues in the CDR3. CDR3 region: CASDSTWDGGYTF. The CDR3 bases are TGTGCCAGCGATTCTACCTGGGACGGTGGCTACACCTTC.

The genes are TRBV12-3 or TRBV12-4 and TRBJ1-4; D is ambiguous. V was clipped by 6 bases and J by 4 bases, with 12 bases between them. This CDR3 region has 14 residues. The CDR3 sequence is CASSARRVNEKLFF. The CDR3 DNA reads TGTGCCAGCAGCGCCCGACGGGTTAATGAAAAACTGTTTTTT.

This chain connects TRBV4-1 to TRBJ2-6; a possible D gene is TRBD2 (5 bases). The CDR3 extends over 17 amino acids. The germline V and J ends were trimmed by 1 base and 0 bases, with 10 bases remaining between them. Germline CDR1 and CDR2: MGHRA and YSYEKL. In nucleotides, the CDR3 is TGCGCCAGCAGCCAAGTCTTACGGGGCTCTGGGGCCAACGTCCTGACTTTC. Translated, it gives CASSQVLRGSGANVLTF.

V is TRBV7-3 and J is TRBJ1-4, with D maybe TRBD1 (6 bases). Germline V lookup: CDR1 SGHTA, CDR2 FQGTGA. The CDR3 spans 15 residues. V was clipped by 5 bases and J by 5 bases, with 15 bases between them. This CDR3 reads CASSPSGGQNEKLFF. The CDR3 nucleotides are TGTGCCAGCAGCCCCTCCGGGGGCCAAAATGAAAAACTGTTTTTT. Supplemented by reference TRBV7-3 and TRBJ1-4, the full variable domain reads GAGVSQTPSNKVTEKGKYVELRCDPISGHTALYWYRQSLGQGPEFLIYFQGTGAADDSGLPNDRFFAVRPEGSVSTLKIQRTERGDSAVYLCASSPSGGQNEKLFFGSGTQLSVL.

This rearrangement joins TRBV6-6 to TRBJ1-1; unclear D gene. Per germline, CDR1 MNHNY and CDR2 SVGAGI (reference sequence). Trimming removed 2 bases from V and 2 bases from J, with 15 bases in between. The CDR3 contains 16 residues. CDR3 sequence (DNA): TGTGCCAGCAGTTACCCCGCTGGACGGTTAAACACTGAAGCTTTCTTT. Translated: CASSYPAGRLNTEAFF.

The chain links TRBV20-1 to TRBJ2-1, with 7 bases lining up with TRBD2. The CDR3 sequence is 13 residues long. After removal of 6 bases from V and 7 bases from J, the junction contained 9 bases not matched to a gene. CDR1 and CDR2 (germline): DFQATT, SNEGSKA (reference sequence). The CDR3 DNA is TGCAGTGCCCCCCCGCGGGGAGGGAATGAGCAGTTCTTC. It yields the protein CSAPPRGGNEQFF.